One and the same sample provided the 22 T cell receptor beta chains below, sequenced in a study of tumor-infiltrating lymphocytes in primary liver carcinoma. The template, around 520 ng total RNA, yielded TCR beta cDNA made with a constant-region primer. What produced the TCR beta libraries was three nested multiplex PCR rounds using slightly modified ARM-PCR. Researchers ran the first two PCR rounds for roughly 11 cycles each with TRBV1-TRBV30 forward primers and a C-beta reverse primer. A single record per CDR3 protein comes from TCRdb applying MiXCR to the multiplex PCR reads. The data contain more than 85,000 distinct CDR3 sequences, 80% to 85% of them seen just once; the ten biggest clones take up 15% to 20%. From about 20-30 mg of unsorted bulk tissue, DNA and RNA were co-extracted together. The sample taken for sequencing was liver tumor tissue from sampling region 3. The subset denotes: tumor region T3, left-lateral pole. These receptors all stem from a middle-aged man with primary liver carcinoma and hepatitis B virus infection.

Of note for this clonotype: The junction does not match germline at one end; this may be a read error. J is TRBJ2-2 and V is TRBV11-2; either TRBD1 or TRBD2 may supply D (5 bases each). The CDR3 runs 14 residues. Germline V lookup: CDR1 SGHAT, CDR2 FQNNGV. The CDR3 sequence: CVSSTDSDTGDLFF. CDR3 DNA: TGTGTCAGCAGCACAGACTCAGATACCGGGGACCTGTTTTTT.

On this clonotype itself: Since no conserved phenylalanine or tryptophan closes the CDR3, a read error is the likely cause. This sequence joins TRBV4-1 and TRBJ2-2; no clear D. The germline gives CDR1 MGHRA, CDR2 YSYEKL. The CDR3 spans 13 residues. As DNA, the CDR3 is TGCACCAGCAGCCACGCCGTAGCCGGGGAGCTGTTTCTT. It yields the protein CTSSHAVAGELFL.

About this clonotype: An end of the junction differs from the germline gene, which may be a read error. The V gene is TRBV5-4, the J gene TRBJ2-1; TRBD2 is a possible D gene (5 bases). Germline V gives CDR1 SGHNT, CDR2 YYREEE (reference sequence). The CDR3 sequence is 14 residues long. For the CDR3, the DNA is TGTGCCAGCAGCTGTGGCCGGGGTTACGATGAGCAGTTCTTT. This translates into CASSCGRGYDEQFF.

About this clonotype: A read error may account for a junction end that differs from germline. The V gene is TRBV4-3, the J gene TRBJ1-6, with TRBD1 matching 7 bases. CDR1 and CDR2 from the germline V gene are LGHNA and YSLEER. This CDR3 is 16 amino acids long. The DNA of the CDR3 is TGTCCCAGCAGCTCCTGGAACAGGGGAAGGAATTCACCCCTCCACTTT. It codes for CPSSSWNRGRNSPLHF.

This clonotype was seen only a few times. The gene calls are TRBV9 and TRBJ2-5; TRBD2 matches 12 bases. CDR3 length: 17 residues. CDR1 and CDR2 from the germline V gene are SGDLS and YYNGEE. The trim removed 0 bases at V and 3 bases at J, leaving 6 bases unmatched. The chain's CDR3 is CASSVASGRAGKETQYF. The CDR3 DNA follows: TGTGCCAGCAGCGTAGCTAGCGGGAGGGCCGGGAAAGAGACCCAGTACTTC.

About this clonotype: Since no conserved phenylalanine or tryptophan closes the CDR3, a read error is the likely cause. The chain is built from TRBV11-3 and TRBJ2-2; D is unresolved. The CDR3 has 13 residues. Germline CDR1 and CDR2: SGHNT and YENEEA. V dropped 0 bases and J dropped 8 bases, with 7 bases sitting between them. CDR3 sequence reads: CASSLDFAGELFI. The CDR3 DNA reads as TGTGCCAGCAGCTTAGACTTCGCAGGGGAGCTGTTTATT.

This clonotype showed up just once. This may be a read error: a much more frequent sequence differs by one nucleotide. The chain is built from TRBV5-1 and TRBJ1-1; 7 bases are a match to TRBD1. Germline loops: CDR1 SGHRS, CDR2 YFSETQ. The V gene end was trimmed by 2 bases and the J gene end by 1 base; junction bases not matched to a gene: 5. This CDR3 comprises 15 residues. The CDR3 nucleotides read TGCGCCAGCAGCTTTGAGAGGGGGCGGAACACTGAAGCTTTCTTT. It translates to CASSFERGRNTEAFF.

CDR3 residues: CASSMAVTSGRGSYNEQFF. CDR3 DNA sequence: TGTGCCAGTAGTATGGCTGTGACTAGTGGGAGGGGCTCCTACAATGAGCAGTTCTTC. J is TRBJ2-1 and V is TRBV19; 7 bases match TRBD2. With V trimmed by 3 bases and J by 0 bases, 14 bases remained unmatched. Germline V lookup: CDR1 LNHDA, CDR2 SQIVND (reference sequence). The CDR3 runs to 19 residues.

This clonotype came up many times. CDR3 amino acids: CASSPGGRARAKNIQYF. CDR3 sequence (DNA): TGTGCCAGCAGCCCAGGGGGTAGAGCCCGGGCCAAAAACATTCAGTACTTC. The V call is TRBV12-3 or TRBV12-4, the J call TRBJ2-4; 7 bases are shared with TRBD1. The CDR3 runs to 17 residues. V shed 6 bases, J shed 1 base, and the junction held 12 bases outside the gene matches.

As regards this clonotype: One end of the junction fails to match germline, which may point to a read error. The CDR3 sequence: CDSSLGTVQETQYF. CDR3 nucleotide sequence: TGCGACAGCAGCTTGGGGACGGTTCAAGAGACCCAGTACTTC. The J gene is TRBJ2-5, the V gene TRBV5-1; D possibly uses TRBD1 or TRBD2 (5 bases each). The CDR3 totals 14 residues. Germline CDR1 SGHRS, CDR2 YFSETQ.

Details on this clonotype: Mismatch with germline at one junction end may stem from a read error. CDR3 sequence: CTWSEGGFGKNIQYF. In DNA, the CDR3 is TGTACCTGGAGCGAGGGAGGGTTTGGCAAAAACATTCAGTACTTC. This chain joins TRBV30 and TRBJ2-4; TRBD2 agrees at 7 bases. This CDR3 is built from 15 residues. The germline gives CDR1 GTSNPN, CDR2 SVGIG (reference sequence).

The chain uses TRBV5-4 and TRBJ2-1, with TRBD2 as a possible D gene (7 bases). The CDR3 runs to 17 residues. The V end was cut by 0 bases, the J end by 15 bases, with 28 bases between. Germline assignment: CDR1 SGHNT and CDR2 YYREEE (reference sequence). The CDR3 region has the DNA TGTGCCAGCAGCTTGGGAAGCGGGTCGGGGGGCTACAATGAACGGTTCTTC. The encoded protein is CASSLGSGSGGYNERFF.

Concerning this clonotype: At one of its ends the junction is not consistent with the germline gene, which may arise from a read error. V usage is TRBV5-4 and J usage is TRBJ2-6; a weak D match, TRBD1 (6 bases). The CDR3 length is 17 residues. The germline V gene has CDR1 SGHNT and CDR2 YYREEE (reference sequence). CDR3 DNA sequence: TGTGCCAGCAGCTTCGACAGGTTAAGCTCTGGGTCCAACATCCTGACTTTC. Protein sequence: CASSFDRLSSGSNILTF.

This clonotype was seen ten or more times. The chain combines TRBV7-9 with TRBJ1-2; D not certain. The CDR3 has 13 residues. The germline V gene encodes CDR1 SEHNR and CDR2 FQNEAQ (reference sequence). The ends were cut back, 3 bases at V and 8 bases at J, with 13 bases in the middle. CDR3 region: CASSFQSLGGYTF. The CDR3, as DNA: TGTGCCAGCAGCTTCCAATCCTTGGGAGGCTACACCTTC.

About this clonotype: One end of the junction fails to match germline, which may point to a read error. CDR3 region: CNVPAAPADGYTF. CDR3 nucleotides: TGCAACGTTCCAGCGGCCCCGGCGGACGGCTACACCTTC. This rearrangement joins TRBV29-1 to TRBJ1-2; D is undetermined. Germline CDR1 reads SQVTM; CDR2 reads ANQGSEA. The CDR3 extends over 13 amino acids.

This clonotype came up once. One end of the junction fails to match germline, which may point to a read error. The CDR3 DNA follows: TGCGCCAGCAGTGACACCAGGGCGGAGACCCAGAACTTC. This encodes CASSDTRAETQNF. This chain connects TRBV10-2 to TRBJ2-5; weak D call: TRBD1 (5 bases). The CDR3 has 13 amino acids. Germline values: CDR1 WSHSY, CDR2 SAAADI.

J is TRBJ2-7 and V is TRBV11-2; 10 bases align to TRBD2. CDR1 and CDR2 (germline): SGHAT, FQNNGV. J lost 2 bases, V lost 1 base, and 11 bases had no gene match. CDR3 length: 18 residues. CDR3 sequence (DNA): TGTGCCAGCAGCTTAGGCAGCGGGAGGGTCCGTTTGGCCTACGAGCAGTACTTC. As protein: CASSLGSGRVRLAYEQYF.

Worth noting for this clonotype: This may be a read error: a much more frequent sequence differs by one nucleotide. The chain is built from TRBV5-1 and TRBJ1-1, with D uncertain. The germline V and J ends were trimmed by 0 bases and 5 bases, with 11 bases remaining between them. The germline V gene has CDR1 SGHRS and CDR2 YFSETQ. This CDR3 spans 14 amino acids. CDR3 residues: CASSLARWRTEAFF. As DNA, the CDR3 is TGCGCCAGCAGCTTGGCCAGGTGGCGGACTGAAGCTTTCTTT.

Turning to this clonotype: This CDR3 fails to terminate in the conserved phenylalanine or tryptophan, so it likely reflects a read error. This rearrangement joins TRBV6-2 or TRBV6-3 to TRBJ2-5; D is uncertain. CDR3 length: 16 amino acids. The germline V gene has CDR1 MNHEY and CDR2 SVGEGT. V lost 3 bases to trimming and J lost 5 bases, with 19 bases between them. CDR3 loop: CASSYSNRVLPETQYC. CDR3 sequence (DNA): TGTGCCAGCAGTTATTCGAATAGGGTGCTACCTGAGACCCAGTACTGC.

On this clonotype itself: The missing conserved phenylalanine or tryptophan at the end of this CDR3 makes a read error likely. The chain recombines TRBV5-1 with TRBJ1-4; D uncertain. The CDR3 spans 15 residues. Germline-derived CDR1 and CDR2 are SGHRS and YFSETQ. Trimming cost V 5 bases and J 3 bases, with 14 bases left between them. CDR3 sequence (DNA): TGCGCCAGCAGTCGCGTCAAACCGGCTAATGAAAAACTGTTTTCT. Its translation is CASSRVKPANEKLFS.

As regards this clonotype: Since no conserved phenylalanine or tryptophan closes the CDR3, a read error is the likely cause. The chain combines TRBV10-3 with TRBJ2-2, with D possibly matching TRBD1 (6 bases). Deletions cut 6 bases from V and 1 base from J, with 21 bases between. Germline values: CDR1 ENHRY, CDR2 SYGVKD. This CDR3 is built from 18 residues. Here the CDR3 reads CAIRDEIVLTGNTGELFY. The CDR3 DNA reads TGTGCCATCAGAGATGAAATTGTGTTGACAGGGAACACCGGGGAGCTGTTTTAT.

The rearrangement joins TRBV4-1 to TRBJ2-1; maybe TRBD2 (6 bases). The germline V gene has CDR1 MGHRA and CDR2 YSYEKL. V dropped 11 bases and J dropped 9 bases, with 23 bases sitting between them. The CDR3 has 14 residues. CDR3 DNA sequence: TGCGCCGGGAGCCAAGCGGGTTTAGTAAGTGAGCAGTTCTTC. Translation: CAGSQAGLVSEQFF.